Listed below are T cell receptor beta chains from one sample, sequenced in a study of CD8+CD57+ T cells in acquired aplastic anemia. TCRdb ran MiXCR on the reads and lists one entry per CDR3 protein. The repertoire holds hundreds of thousands of distinct CDR3 sequences, with roughly a third as singletons. The specimen was sorted CD4+, CD8+, or CD8+CD57+ T cells (not recorded which) from PBMCs. Receptor source: a human donor with aplastic anemia. CDR3s include the opening cysteine and the closing phenylalanine or tryptophan. The order of the fields is V gene, J gene, CDR3 length, D gene, clone size, CDR3 protein. A D gene is named only where the DNA matches it firmly. Part of the rows lack a size; the others show once, few, many or a class for expanded clones.

>TRBV7-8|TRBJ2-5|14|TRBD2|few
CASFPASGSGTQYF
>TRBV3-1|TRBJ2-5|12|-|few
CASTTFDETQYF
>TRBV11-2|TRBJ2-7|16|TRBD1|many
CASSPGRGRGNYEQYF
>TRBV5-4|TRBJ1-4|17|TRBD1|few
CASSVGQGGATNEKLFF
>TRBV10-3|TRBJ2-5|17|-|few
CASSSAGVEDHQETQYF
>TRBV7-6|TRBJ2-7|14|-|-
CASSTDTRSYEQYF
>TRBV7-9|TRBJ1-1|13|-|many
CASSLFENTEAFF
>TRBV2|TRBJ1-2|15|TRBD1|few
CASSSGGTEEYGYTF
>TRBV7-2|TRBJ1-1|13|-|many
CASSSDPNTEAFF
>TRBV20-1|TRBJ1-2|13|TRBD1|many
CSAAGTGARGYTF
>TRBV7-2|TRBJ1-5|14|-|many
CASSSDSQHQPQHF
>TRBV20-1|TRBJ2-1|15|TRBD2|-
CSAGGMKDSYNEQFF
>TRBV20-1|TRBJ2-2|14|-|-
CSARVSWDTGELFF
>TRBV5-1|TRBJ2-6|17|-|-
CASSPEGVAAGANVLTF
>TRBV20-1|TRBJ1-3|14|TRBD1|-
CSANHGTGGNTIYF
>TRBV24-1|TRBJ2-1|19|TRBD2|many
CATSDLRGTSGRIYNEQFF
>TRBV18|TRBJ2-3|14|-|-
CASSRIGGADTQYF
>TRBV5-1|TRBJ1-1|13|-|few
CASSLGNQAEAFF
>TRBV12-3/TRBV12-4|TRBJ1-6|16|TRBD1|many
CASSLKTGGGNSPLHF
>TRBV7-9|TRBJ1-5|14|-|many
CASSLSGNNQPQHF
>TRBV10-3|TRBJ1-1|16|TRBD1|-
CASRFTGTGANTEAFF
>TRBV6-5|TRBJ1-6|12|-|many
CASSYDGTPLHF
>TRBV6-2/TRBV6-3|TRBJ1-6|12|-|-
CASSRSGSPLHF
>TRBV12-3/TRBV12-4|TRBJ1-5|14|TRBD1|few
CASSLTTGGQPQHF
>TRBV6-1|TRBJ2-7|13|-|few
CASRPGGVLEQYF
>TRBV25-1|TRBJ2-1|19|TRBD1|once
CASSQAHQLPGQKYNEQFF
>TRBV25-1|TRBJ2-1|15|-|-
CASSQASDYYNEQFF
>TRBV19|TRBJ2-7|12|-|many
CASSISGYEQYF
>TRBV20-1|TRBJ2-1|15|TRBD2|-
CSAPEGGRGRYEQFF
>TRBV10-3|TRBJ1-5|15|TRBD1|many
CAISELGGINQPQHF
>TRBV19|TRBJ1-6|16|-|many
CASSILQAPNNSPLHF
>TRBV7-2|TRBJ2-3|14|-|-
CASSFPGTADTQYF